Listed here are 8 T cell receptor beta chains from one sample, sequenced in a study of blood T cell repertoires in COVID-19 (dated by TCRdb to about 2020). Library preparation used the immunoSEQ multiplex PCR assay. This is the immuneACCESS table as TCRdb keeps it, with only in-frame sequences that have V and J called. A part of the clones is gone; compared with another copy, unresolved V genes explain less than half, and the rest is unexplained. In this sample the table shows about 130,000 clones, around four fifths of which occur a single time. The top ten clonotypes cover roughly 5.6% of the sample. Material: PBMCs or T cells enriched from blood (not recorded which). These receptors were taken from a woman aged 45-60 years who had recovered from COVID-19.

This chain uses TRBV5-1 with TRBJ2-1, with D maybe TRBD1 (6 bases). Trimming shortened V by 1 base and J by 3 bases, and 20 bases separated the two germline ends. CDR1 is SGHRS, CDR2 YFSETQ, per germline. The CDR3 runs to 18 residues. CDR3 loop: CASSLQRDVTGDYNEQFF. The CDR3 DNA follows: TGCGCCAGCAGCTTGCAGAGGGACGTGACAGGCGACTACAATGAGCAGTTCTTC.

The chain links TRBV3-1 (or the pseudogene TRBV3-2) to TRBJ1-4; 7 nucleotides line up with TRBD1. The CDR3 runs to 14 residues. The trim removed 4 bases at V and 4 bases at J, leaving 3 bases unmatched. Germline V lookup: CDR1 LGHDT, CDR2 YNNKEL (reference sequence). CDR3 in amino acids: CASSRGTVNEKLFF. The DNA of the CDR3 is TGTGCCAGCAGCCGAGGGACAGTTAATGAAAAACTGTTTTTT.

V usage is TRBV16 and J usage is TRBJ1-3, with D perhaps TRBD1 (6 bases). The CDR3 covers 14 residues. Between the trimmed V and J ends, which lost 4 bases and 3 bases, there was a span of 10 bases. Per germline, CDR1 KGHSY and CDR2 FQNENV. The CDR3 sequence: CASSPGTSGNTIYF. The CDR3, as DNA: TGTGCCAGCAGCCCCGGGACAAGTGGAAACACCATATATTTT.

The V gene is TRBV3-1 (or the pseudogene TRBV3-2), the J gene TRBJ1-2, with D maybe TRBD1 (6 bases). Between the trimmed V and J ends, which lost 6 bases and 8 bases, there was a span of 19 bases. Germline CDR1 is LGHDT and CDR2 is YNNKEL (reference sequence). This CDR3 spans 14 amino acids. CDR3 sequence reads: CASRTLDSLTGYTF. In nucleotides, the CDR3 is TGTGCCAGCAGAACTCTGGACAGCTTGACAGGCTACACCTTC.

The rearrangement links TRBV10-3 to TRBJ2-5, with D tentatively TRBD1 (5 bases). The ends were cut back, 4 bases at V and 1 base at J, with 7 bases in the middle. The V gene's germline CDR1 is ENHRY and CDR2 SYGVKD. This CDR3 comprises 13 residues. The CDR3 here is CAISGQSQETQYF. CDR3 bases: TGTGCCATCAGTGGACAGAGCCAAGAGACCCAGTACTTC.

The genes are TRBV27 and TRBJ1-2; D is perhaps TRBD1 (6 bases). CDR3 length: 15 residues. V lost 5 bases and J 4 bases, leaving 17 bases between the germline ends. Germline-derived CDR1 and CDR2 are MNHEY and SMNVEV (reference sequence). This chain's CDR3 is CASSPQQGIGYGYTF. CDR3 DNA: TGTGCCAGCAGTCCGCAACAGGGAATCGGCTATGGCTACACCTTC.

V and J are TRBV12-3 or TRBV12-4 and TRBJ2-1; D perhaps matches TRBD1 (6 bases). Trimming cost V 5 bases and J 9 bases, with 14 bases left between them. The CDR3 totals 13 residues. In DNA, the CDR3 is TGTGCCAGCAGTCCCCGGACAGAGGGTGAGCAGTTCTTC. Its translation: CASSPRTEGEQFF.

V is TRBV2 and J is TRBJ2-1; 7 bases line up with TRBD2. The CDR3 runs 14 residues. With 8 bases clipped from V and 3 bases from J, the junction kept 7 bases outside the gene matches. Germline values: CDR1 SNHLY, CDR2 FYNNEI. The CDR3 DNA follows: TGTGCCAGCCGTCGGCCGGGGGGCTACAATGAGCAGTTCTTC. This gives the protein CASRRPGGYNEQFF.